This T cell receptor (beta chain) was captured by sequencing in a study of T-cell memory formation after mild COVID-19. V lost 0 bases to trimming and J lost 0 bases, with 2 bases between them. The germline V gene encodes CDR1 GTSNPN and CDR2 SVGIG (reference sequence). This CDR3 contains 12 residues. MiXCR, applied by TCRdb to the 5' RACE reads, yields one record per CDR3 protein. The sample holds roughly 170,000 distinct CDR3 sequences, 18% seen once. The chain recombines TRBV30 with TRBJ1-2; D is ambiguous. The TCR comes from a man younger than 35 who had mild COVID-19 (a few samples of this study predate the infection). Cell type and time point are not known. The sample was PBMCs or a T cell subset sorted from them (not recorded which). CDR3 amino acids: CAWSVANYGYTF. The CDR3 DNA sequence: TGTGCCTGGAGTGTCGCTAACTATGGCTACACCTTC.